This passage covers 30 T cell receptor beta chains from one sample sequenced in a study of cytomegalovirus exposure and HLA in healthy donors (dated by TCRdb to 2016 to 2017). The library relied on the immunoSEQ multiplex PCR assay. This is the immuneACCESS table as TCRdb keeps it, with only in-frame sequences that have V and J called. A part of the clones is gone; compared with another copy, unresolved V genes explain less than half, and the rest is unexplained. The sample table contains around 150,000 clones; only one count was recorded for roughly nine tenths of them. The ten biggest clones cover around 3.1% of the sample. The sequenced sample was PBMCs. Every receptor here comes from a young woman in good health and CMV-seropositive.

The chain employs TRBV5-1 and TRBJ2-5; 8 bases fit TRBD2. From germline, CDR1 is SGHRS and CDR2 YFSETQ. V trimming: 2 bases; J trimming: 2 bases; junction bases outside the gene matches: 5. CDR3 length: 15 amino acids. The CDR3 DNA is TGCGCCAGCAGCTTTAGCGGGGCCGATCAAGAGACCCAGTACTTC. Translating it yields CASSFSGADQETQYF.

The chain combines TRBV5-1 with TRBJ2-4; D remains unclear. The V and J ends lost 3 bases and 0 bases respectively, with 7 bases between them. Germline CDR1 SGHRS, CDR2 YFSETQ. The CDR3 sequence is 14 residues long. CDR3 loop: CASSSSLAKNIQYF. The CDR3 nucleotides read TGCGCCAGCAGCTCGTCCCTAGCCAAAAACATTCAGTACTTC.

V gene TRBV27 combines with J gene TRBJ2-7; TRBD2 matches 9 bases. V was clipped by 4 bases and J by 3 bases; unmatched bases: 7. The germline V gene encodes CDR1 MNHEY and CDR2 SMNVEV (reference sequence). CDR3 length: 15 amino acids. CDR3 nucleotides: TGTGCCAGCAGTTCAGCAAGCGGGGGGAACTACGAGCAGTACTTC. This sequence encodes CASSSASGGNYEQYF.

CDR3: CASSSIAGETWDYGYTF. CDR3 sequence (DNA): TGTGCCAGTAGTAGCATTGCAGGGGAGACCTGGGACTATGGCTACACCTTC. The chain carries TRBV19 and TRBJ1-2; D perhaps matches TRBD1 (6 bases). Trimming stripped 4 bases from V and 3 bases from J, with 21 bases between. CDR1 and CDR2 (germline): LNHDA, SQIVND (reference sequence). The CDR3 totals 17 residues.

This clone was seen only once. The J gene is TRBJ2-1, the V gene TRBV30, with 8 bases lining up with TRBD2. The V gene end was trimmed by 3 bases and the J gene end by 6 bases; junction bases not matched to a gene: 13. Per the germline V gene, CDR1 is GTSNPN and CDR2 is SVGIG (reference sequence). The CDR3 runs 16 residues. In DNA, the CDR3 is TGTGCCTGGAGGGCCATGTACGGGGGGGGCCCCAATGAGCAGTTCTTC. The encoded protein is CAWRAMYGGGPNEQFF.

As for this clone: The sample carries other DNA sequences with the same CDR3. V and J are TRBV7-9 and TRBJ1-1; TRBD1 is a possible D gene (5 bases). Germline V gene sequence: CDR1 SEHNR, CDR2 FQNEAQ (reference sequence). This CDR3 region has 13 residues. The V and J ends lost 1 base and 5 bases respectively, with 8 bases between them. In DNA, the CDR3 is TGTGCCAGCAGCTTAGAAGGGGCAACTGAAGCTTTCTTT. As protein: CASSLEGATEAFF.

The CDR3 protein is CAWSVTGLEETQYF. The DNA of the CDR3 is TGTGCCTGGAGTGTGACAGGGCTCGAGGAGACCCAGTACTTC. V and J are TRBV30 and TRBJ2-5, with 7 bases that match TRBD1. Germline CDR1 and CDR2: GTSNPN and SVGIG (reference sequence). CDR3 size: 14 residues. The V and J ends lost 0 bases and 5 bases, in that order; junction bases with no gene match: 6. The full variable domain, in which reference TRBV30 and TRBJ2-5 provide the parts outside the CDR3, is SQTIHQWPATLVQPVGSPLSLECTVEGTSNPNLYWYRQAAGRGLQLLFYSVGIGQISSEVPQNLSASRPQDRQFILSSKKLLLSDSGFYLCAWSVTGLEETQYFGPGTRLLVL.

The chain uses TRBV28 and TRBJ1-1; D possibly corresponds to TRBD1 (5 bases). Trimming stripped 4 bases from V and 1 base from J, with 10 bases between. In germline, CDR1 is MDHEN, CDR2 SYDVKM. This CDR3 has 14 residues. The CDR3 DNA reads TGTGCCAGCAGTTGGGGGGGGAGGAACACTGAAGCTTTCTTT. This encodes CASSWGGRNTEAFF.

This sequence joins TRBV4-1 and TRBJ1-6; 8 nucleotides align to TRBD1. The CDR3 contains 16 residues. CDR1 is MGHRA, CDR2 YSYEKL, per germline. The V gene end was trimmed by 4 bases and the J gene end by 0 bases; junction bases not matched to a gene: 2. CDR3 bases: TGCGCCAGCAGCCGAGGACAGGGCTCCTATAATTCACCCCTCCACTTT. Its translation: CASSRGQGSYNSPLHF.

The J gene is TRBJ1-1, the V gene TRBV28, with a possible D match to TRBD1 (6 bases). Germline assignment: CDR1 MDHEN and CDR2 SYDVKM. CDR3 length: 16 residues. V lost 4 bases to trimming and J lost 1 base, with 16 bases between them. CDR3 bases: TGTGCCAGCAGTTCCCTGGGGGGGCGAAGGAACACTGAAGCTTTCTTT. This codes for CASSSLGGRRNTEAFF. Drawing the rest from reference TRBV28 and TRBJ1-1, the complete variable domain is DVKVTQSSRYLVKRTGEKVFLECVQDMDHENMFWYRQDPGLGLRLIYFSYDVKMKEKGDIPEGYSVSREKKERFSLILESASTNQTSMYLCASSSLGGRRNTEAFFGQGTRLTVV.

The V gene is TRBV7-2, the J gene TRBJ2-1; 11 positions agree with TRBD2. The CDR3 consists of 16 residues. The V gene's germline CDR1 is SGHTA and CDR2 FQGNSA. Germline trimming cut 5 bases from V and 4 bases from J; bases unmatched to any gene: 7. The CDR3: CASSPTGTSGYNEQFF. CDR3 in DNA: TGTGCCAGCAGCCCGACCGGGACTAGCGGATACAATGAGCAGTTCTTC. The full variable domain, with the rest looked up from reference TRBV7-2 and TRBJ2-1, is GAGVSQSPSNKVTEKGKDVELRCDPISGHTALYWYRQSLGQGLEFLIYFQGNSAPDKSGLPSDRFSAERTGGSVSTLTIQRTQQEDSAVYLCASSPTGTSGYNEQFFGPGTRLTVL.

The chain carries TRBV2 and TRBJ2-5, with 7 bases matching TRBD2. Losses at the gene ends were 7 bases for V and 8 bases for J; bases not matched to a gene: 10. This CDR3 has 13 amino acids. The germline V gene encodes CDR1 SNHLY and CDR2 FYNNEI. The CDR3 sequence: CASTRRGRSTQYF. CDR3 nucleotides: TGTGCCAGCACCAGGCGGGGGAGGAGCACCCAGTACTTC.

The rearrangement joins TRBV2 to TRBJ2-1, with 12 bases that match TRBD2. The CDR3 spans 15 residues. The germline CDR1 and CDR2 sequences are SNHLY and FYNNEI. The junction had 0 bases not matched to a gene; V was cut back by 4 bases and J by 2 bases. CDR3 DNA: TGTGCCAGCAGTGCTAGCGGGAGGGCCTACAATGAGCAGTTCTTC. It encodes CASSASGRAYNEQFF.

The chain joins TRBV7-9 to TRBJ1-1; the D gene is possibly TRBD1 (5 bases). The CDR3 loop spans 15 amino acids. Trimming stripped 1 base from V and 5 bases from J, with 14 bases between. Germline V gives CDR1 SEHNR, CDR2 FQNEAQ (reference sequence). The CDR3 nucleotides are TGTGCCAGCAGCTTAGGCCGGGGGGAGTGGACTGAAGCTTTCTTT. As protein: CASSLGRGEWTEAFF.

The rearrangement links TRBV19 to TRBJ1-1; D possibly corresponds to TRBD1 (6 bases). Trimming stripped 2 bases from V and 5 bases from J, with 15 bases between. The CDR3 runs to 15 residues. In germline, CDR1 is LNHDA, CDR2 SQIVND (reference sequence). The CDR3 DNA is TGTGCCAGTAGTATAAATGACGGGGGGCGGACTGAAGCTTTCTTT. Its protein is CASSINDGGRTEAFF.

The gene calls are TRBV28 and TRBJ2-5; TRBD1 matches 7 bases. Germline V gene data show CDR1 as MDHEN and CDR2 as SYDVKM. The V and J ends lost 6 bases and 2 bases, in that order; junction bases with no gene match: 9. The CDR3 runs to 15 residues. The CDR3 here is CASSPVGTVQETQYF. The CDR3 DNA sequence: TGTGCCAGCAGCCCCGTCGGGACAGTTCAAGAGACCCAGTACTTC.

The count of this clone is one. The chain combines TRBV19 with TRBJ2-1, with 9 bases lining up with TRBD2. Germline V gene lookup returns CDR1 LNHDA and CDR2 SQIVND (reference sequence). There are 14 residues in the CDR3. The junction had 4 bases not matched to a gene; V was cut back by 6 bases and J by 4 bases. As DNA, the CDR3 is TGTGCCAGTAGGGAGGCGGGAGGGTACAATGAGCAGTTCTTC. Its translation: CASREAGGYNEQFF.

The chain uses TRBV2 and TRBJ2-7; D might be TRBD1 (5 bases). CDR3 length: 14 residues. Per germline, CDR1 SNHLY and CDR2 FYNNEI. The V gene lost 7 bases and the J gene lost 0 bases, with 13 bases spanning the gap. The CDR3 is CASKAEDTSYEQYF. The CDR3 nucleotides are TGTGCCAGCAAGGCAGAGGACACCTCCTACGAGCAGTACTTC.

This clone was detected only once. The chain recombines TRBV6-1 with TRBJ2-7; 11 bases are a match to TRBD1. Germline-derived CDR1 and CDR2 are MNHNS and SASEGT. V trimming: 4 bases; J trimming: 7 bases; junction bases outside the gene matches: 9. This CDR3 comprises 15 residues. CDR3 DNA: TGTGCCAGCAGTGCGATTGGACAGGGGGCTGGTGAGCAGTACTTC. This encodes CASSAIGQGAGEQYF.

The chain links TRBV7-3 to TRBJ2-4, with no clear D. The V gene lost 1 base and the J gene lost 4 bases, with 14 bases spanning the gap. CDR1 SGHTA and CDR2 FQGTGA come from the germline V gene. This CDR3 is built from 16 residues. Written as DNA, the CDR3 is TGTGCCAGCAGCTTAATTGTATCCGCTAGTAAAAACATTCAGTACTTC. Translating it yields CASSLIVSASKNIQYF.

The chain recombines TRBV2 with TRBJ2-5; D is undetermined. There are 14 residues in the CDR3. The germline V gene encodes CDR1 SNHLY and CDR2 FYNNEI. Trimming shortened V by 7 bases and J by 2 bases, and 14 bases separated the two germline ends. The CDR3 sequence: CASTPGTEQETQYF. The DNA for the CDR3 is TGTGCCAGCACCCCTGGAACAGAGCAAGAGACCCAGTACTTC.

The chain is built from TRBV9 and TRBJ2-7; D is perhaps TRBD2 (6 bases). Trimming removed 3 bases at V and 0 bases at J, with 13 bases between. Germline CDR1 SGDLS, CDR2 YYNGEE. This CDR3 has 15 residues. CDR3 bases: TGTGCCAGCAGCGGAGGGGAGGACCCCTCCTACGAGCAGTACTTC. Translation: CASSGGEDPSYEQYF.

The chain is built from TRBV27 and TRBJ2-3, with a weak D call TRBD1 (6 bases). Trimming removed 4 bases from V and 3 bases from J, with 14 bases in between. The CDR3 length is 15 residues. Germline CDR1 is MNHEY and CDR2 is SMNVEV (reference sequence). The CDR3 is CASSSQGRWTDTQYF. The CDR3 region has the DNA TGTGCCAGCAGTTCCCAGGGGCGTTGGACAGATACGCAGTATTTT.

This clone was observed a handful of times. The CDR3 nucleotides read TGCGCCAGCAGCTTGGGAGGCTATGGCTACACCTTC. Its protein is CASSLGGYGYTF. The chain combines TRBV5-1 with TRBJ1-2; D call uncertain. The CDR3 loop spans 12 amino acids. V gave up 0 bases and J gave up 4 bases, with 4 bases separating them. Per the germline V gene, CDR1 is SGHRS and CDR2 is YFSETQ.

This clone was seen only a few times. The V gene is TRBV18, the J gene TRBJ2-7; a weak D match, TRBD1 (6 bases). V lost 5 bases and J lost 5, with 16 bases in between. Germline CDR1 is KGHSH and CDR2 is LQKENI. The CDR3 totals 14 residues. CDR3 DNA sequence: TGTGCCAGCTCAACGACAGGAGCTCTCGACGAGCAGTACTTC. Translated, it gives CASSTTGALDEQYF.

The chain recombines TRBV29-1 with TRBJ2-7; the match to TRBD2 covers 11 bases. CDR3 length: 18 amino acids. Germline V gene data show CDR1 as SQVTM and CDR2 as ANQGSEA. The J segment lost 3 bases and the V segment lost 7 bases, leaving 20 bases of the junction unmatched. The CDR3 coding sequence is TGCAGCGCACACGAGGGGGCTAGCGGGAGGAGAATTGGCTACGAGCAGTACTTC. This codes for CSAHEGASGRRIGYEQYF.

The V and J genes are TRBV28 and TRBJ2-3, with TRBD2 identical over 9 bases. The CDR3 consists of 16 residues. The trim removed 5 bases at V and 2 bases at J, leaving 8 bases unmatched. Germline CDR1 MDHEN, CDR2 SYDVKM. CDR3 loop: CASSSTLAGFTDTQYF. The CDR3 DNA reads TGTGCCAGCAGTAGTACCCTAGCGGGGTTCACAGATACGCAGTATTTT.

This clone occurred a few times. The chain employs TRBV19 and TRBJ2-2; 8 bases are shared with TRBD2. The CDR3 is 15 amino acids. V lost 5 bases and J lost 4; bases outside the gene matches: 6. CDR1 LNHDA and CDR2 SQIVND come from the germline V gene (reference sequence). As DNA, the CDR3 is TGTGCCAGTAGTCTAGGACTAGCTGTCACCGGGGAGCTGTTTTTT. Encoded protein: CASSLGLAVTGELFF. The complete variable domain, with remaining parts taken from reference TRBV19 and TRBJ2-2, reads DGGITQSPKYLFRKEGQNVTLSCEQNLNHDAMYWYRQDPGQGLRLIYYSQIVNDFQKGDIAEGYSVSREKKESFPLTVTSAQKNPTAFYLCASSLGLAVTGELFFGEGSRLTVL.

This chain links TRBV16 with TRBJ1-1, with 8 bases that match TRBD1. The CDR3 has 13 residues. Germline V lookup: CDR1 KGHSY, CDR2 FQNENV. V lost 8 bases to trimming and J lost 3 bases; unmatched junction nucleotides: 5. The CDR3 DNA reads TGTGCCAGCTACGGACAGGGTCACACTGAAGCTTTCTTT. It is translated as CASYGQGHTEAFF.

The chain links TRBV5-4 to TRBJ1-1; 9 bases line up with TRBD1. Germline V gives CDR1 SGHNT, CDR2 YYREEE (reference sequence). Trimming at V came to 4 bases and at J to 1 base, leaving 14 bases not matched to a gene. The CDR3 loop spans 18 amino acids. Here the CDR3 reads CASSGRQGVSLGNTEAFF. As DNA, the CDR3 is TGTGCCAGCAGCGGAAGACAGGGGGTATCTCTGGGGAACACTGAAGCTTTCTTT. The variable domain in full, with the rest retrieved from reference TRBV5-4 and TRBJ1-1, is ETGVTQSPTHLIKTRGQQVTLRCSSQSGHNTVSWYQQALGQGPQFIFQYYREEENGRGNFPPRFSGLQFPNYSSELNVNALELDDSALYLCASSGRQGVSLGNTEAFFGQGTRLTVV.